This T cell receptor beta chain was sequenced during a study of T-cell reconstitution after alpha-beta-depleted transplantation in children. With V trimmed by 0 bases and J by 5 bases, 5 bases remained unmatched. The CDR3 totals 14 residues. Germline V gene sequence: CDR1 SQVTM, CDR2 ANQGSEA. TCRbeta library preparation incorporated unique molecular identifiers. TCRdb reprocessed the PCR reads via MiXCR and lists one record per CDR3 protein. The data show 200,000 to 300,000 distinct CDR3 sequences, about 11% seen once. The sample holds many counts of this clonotype. This rearrangement joins TRBV29-1 to TRBJ2-7, with TRBD1 matching over 9 bases. The source is a human donor who donated a stem cell graft to a child with acute lymphoblastic leukemia. Sequenced material: PBMCs from the stem cell graft donor, taken from the stem cell graft. This chain's CDR3 is CSVEEGQGPHEQYF. CDR3 coding DNA: TGCAGCGTTGAAGAGGGACAGGGTCCCCACGAGCAGTACTTC.